This T cell receptor beta chain was retrieved from a study of PD-L1 blockade in urothelial cancer listed by TCRdb under 2017. At the level of the whole study: Every patient began therapy around 2014 and was given atezolizumab 1,200 mg intravenously every 3 weeks. Blood samples were analyzed at two time points: 3 weeks after treatment start (second dose) and 6 weeks after treatment start. Some 30 patients had pretreatment blood TCR-seq, some 25 had at least one posttreatment blood collection, and some 25 had tumor TCR-seq. Durable clinical benefit was achieved by nine patients and was not achieved by 20 patients. Pretreatment tumor samples, along with matched peripheral blood serially collected before and after atezolizumab treatment, were subjected to TCR sequencing. Patients had an ECOG performance status of 0 or 1 and had received between 0 and 3 prior chemotherapy regimens. In the same patients, whole exome sequencing and RNA sequencing of pretreatment tumors were performed in addition to TCR sequencing. About nine tenths of the roughly 29 patients were identified as males with urothelial cancer of bladder origin, and a prior smoking history was reported by 18 of 29 patients. An exploratory multi-omic analysis was conducted of the somatic, immune and clinical correlates of response to PD-L1 blockade with atezolizumab in urothelial cancer. Durable clinical benefit was defined as progression-free survival longer than 6 months, and TCR features were also tested against progression-free and overall survival. A median of about 150,000 T cells and some 90,000 unique TCRs was obtained from blood samples, and a median clonality of around 0.08 was observed. The investigation overall reported the following: Improved progression-free and overall survival was associated with having pretreatment peripheral blood TCR clonality below the median. Among patients with durable benefit, tumor-associated TCR clones showed greater expansion in peripheral blood 3 weeks after treatment started (n ≈ 23, p = 0.022). Because the sample size was small (n ≈ 30) and many exploratory analyses were performed, the results are intended to be hypothesis-generating.

Synthetic TCR analog templates were spiked into each PCR so that absolute template abundance could be estimated from read counts. The immunoSEQ assay used bias-controlled V and J gene primers to amplify TCRbeta CDR3 regions from genomic DNA. Sequencing of rearranged TCRbeta segments was done at approximately 20X coverage. On the study's bioinformatics: Sequencing errors were corrected by clustering and CDR3s were annotated against IMGT to assign V, D and J genes. Downstream analyses used only productive TCRbeta rearrangements, leaving out any out-of-frame or stop-codon sequences. Clonality was calculated as one minus the Shannon entropy normalized by the log of the number of unique productive sequences. Clones differing between time points or between blood and tumor were identified by Fisher's exact test with Benjamini-Hochberg correction at adjusted p below 0.01. Here the immuneACCESS table is served through TCRdb, limited to in-frame sequences with V and J called. Missing clones are a known gap in these copies; in checked studies unresolved V genes cover under half, and the rest lacks a known reason. V, J and clone size were drawn from that table, and D and trimming were deduced from the DNA. This sample has just over 40,000 clones in its table, and approximately 84% of those were observed once. Clones ranked in the top ten supply roughly 2.5% of the sample.

From the germline V gene, CDR1 is MNHNS and CDR2 is SASEGT. V trim: 5 bases; J trim: 13 bases; unmatched bases: 10. The CDR3 holds 15 amino acids from the cysteine to the phenylalanine. CDR3 DNA is the only sequence kept; it has 45 bases, read in frame from the first base. Read against the paper, the sample's time point label means: peripheral blood 6 weeks after treatment start. The cohort included 29 patients with locally advanced or metastatic urothelial carcinoma who were treated at Memorial Sloan Kettering on a trial protocol. Peripheral blood mononuclear cells were collected pretreatment and during treatment, with between 1 and 8 total time points obtained per patient. The Qiagen DNeasy Blood extraction kit was used to purify genomic DNA from total PBMCs and tumor samples. PBMCs were collected pretreatment and during treatment and were isolated and stored as previously described. As for this clone: Its antigen remains unidentified. No clone much larger than this one lies a single base away; base qualities are absent.

The source was PBMCs, collected around atezolizumab (anti-PD-L1) treatment. Recombination joined TRBV6-1 with TRBJ2-1; the central 14 bases match TRBD2. This clonotype was obtained from a man aged 65-85 years with urothelial cancer. The CDR3 region reads CASSQLPGLAGAQFF. The DNA reads as follows: TGTGCCAGCAGTCAACTCCCGGGACTAGCGGGAGCCCAGTTCTTC.